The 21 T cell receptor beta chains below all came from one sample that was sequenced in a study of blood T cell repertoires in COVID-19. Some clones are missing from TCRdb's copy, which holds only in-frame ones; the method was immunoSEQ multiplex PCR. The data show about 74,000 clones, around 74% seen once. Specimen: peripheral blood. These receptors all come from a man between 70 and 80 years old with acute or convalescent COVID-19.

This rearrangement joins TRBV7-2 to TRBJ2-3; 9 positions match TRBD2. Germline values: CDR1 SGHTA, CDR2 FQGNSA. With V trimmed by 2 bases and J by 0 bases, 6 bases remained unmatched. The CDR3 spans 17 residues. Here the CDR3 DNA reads TGTGCCAGCAGCTTATCTCTAGCGGGGATAAGCACAGATACGCAGTATTTT. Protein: CASSLSLAGISTDTQYF. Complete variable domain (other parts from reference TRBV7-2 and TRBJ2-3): GAGVSQSPSNKVTEKGKDVELRCDPISGHTALYWYRQSLGQGLEFLIYFQGNSAPDKSGLPSDRFSAERTGGSVSTLTIQRTQQEDSAVYLCASSLSLAGISTDTQYFGPGTRLTVL.

The CDR3 spells CASSRPATLGENIQYF. Here the CDR3 DNA reads TGTGCCAGTAGTCGGCCAGCAACTTTGGGCGAAAACATTCAGTACTTC. J is TRBJ2-4 and V is TRBV19; D remains unclear. Trimming shortened V by 5 bases and J by 5 bases, and 19 bases separated the two germline ends. There are 16 residues in the CDR3. Per germline, CDR1 LNHDA and CDR2 SQIVND (reference sequence).

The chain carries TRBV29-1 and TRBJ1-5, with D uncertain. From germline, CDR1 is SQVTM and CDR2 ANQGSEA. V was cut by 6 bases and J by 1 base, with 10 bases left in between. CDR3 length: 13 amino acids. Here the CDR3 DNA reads TGCAGCGTGAGGGATGGGAGCAATCAGCCCCAGCATTTT. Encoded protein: CSVRDGSNQPQHF.

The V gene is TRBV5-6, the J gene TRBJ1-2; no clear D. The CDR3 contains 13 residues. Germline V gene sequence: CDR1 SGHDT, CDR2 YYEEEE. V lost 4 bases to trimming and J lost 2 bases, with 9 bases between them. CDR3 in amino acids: CASSQTENYGYTF. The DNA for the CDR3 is TGTGCCAGCAGCCAGACGGAGAACTATGGCTACACCTTC.

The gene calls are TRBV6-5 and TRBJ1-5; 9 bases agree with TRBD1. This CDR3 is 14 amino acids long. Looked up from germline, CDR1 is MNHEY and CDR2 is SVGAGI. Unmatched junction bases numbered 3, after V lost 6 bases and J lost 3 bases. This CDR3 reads CASRGDRDNQPQHF. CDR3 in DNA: TGTGCCAGCAGGGGGGACAGGGACAATCAGCCCCAGCATTTT.

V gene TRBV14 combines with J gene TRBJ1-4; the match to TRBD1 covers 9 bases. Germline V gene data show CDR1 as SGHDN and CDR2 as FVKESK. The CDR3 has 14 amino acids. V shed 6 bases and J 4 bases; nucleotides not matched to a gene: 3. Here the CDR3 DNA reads TGTGCCAGCAGTCGACAGGGGGATAATGAAAAACTGTTTTTT. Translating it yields CASSRQGDNEKLFF.

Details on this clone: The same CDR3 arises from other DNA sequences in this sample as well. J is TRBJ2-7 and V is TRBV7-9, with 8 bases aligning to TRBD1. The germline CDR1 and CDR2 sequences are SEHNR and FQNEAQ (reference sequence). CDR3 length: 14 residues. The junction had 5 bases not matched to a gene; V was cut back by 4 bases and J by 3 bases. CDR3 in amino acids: CASSSGTGDYEQYF. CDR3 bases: TGTGCCAGCAGCTCCGGGACAGGAGACTACGAGCAGTACTTC.

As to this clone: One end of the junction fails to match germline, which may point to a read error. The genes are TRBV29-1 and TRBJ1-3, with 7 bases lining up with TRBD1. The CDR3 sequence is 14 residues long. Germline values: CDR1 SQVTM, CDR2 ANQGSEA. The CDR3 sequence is CSVQDRDSGNTIYF. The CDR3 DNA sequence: TGCAGCGTTCAAGACAGGGACTCTGGAAACACCATATATTTT. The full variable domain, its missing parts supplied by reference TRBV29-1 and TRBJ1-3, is SAVISQKPSRDICQRGTSLTIQCQVDSQVTMMFWYRQQPGQSLTLIATANQGSEATYESGFVIDKFPISRPNLTFSTLTVSNMSPEDSSIYLCSVQDRDSGNTIYFGEGSWLTVV.

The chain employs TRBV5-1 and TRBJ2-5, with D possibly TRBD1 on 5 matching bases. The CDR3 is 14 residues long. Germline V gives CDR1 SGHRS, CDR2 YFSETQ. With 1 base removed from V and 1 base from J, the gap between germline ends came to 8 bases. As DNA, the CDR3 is TGCGCCAGCAGCTTGAGTAGGGGCCAAGAGACCCAGTACTTC. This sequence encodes CASSLSRGQETQYF.

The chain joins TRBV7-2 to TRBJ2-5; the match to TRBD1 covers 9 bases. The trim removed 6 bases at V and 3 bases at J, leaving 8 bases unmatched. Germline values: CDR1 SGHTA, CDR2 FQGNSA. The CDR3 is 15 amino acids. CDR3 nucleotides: TGTGCCAGCAGGTGGACAGGGGTGACGAAAGAGACCCAGTACTTC. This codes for CASRWTGVTKETQYF.

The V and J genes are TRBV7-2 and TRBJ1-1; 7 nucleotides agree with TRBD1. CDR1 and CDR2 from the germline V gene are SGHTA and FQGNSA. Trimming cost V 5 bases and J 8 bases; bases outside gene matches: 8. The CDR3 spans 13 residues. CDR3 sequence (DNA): TGTGCCAGCAGCCAACAGGGGATGCTGGAAGCTTTCTTT. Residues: CASSQQGMLEAFF.

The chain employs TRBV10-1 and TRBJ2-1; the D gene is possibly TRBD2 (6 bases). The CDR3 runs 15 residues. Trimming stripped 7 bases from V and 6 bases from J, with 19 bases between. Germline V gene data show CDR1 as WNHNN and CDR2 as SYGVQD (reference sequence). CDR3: CASNRVAGIGNEQFF. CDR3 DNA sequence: TGCGCCAGCAACCGCGTGGCGGGAATAGGCAATGAGCAGTTCTTC.

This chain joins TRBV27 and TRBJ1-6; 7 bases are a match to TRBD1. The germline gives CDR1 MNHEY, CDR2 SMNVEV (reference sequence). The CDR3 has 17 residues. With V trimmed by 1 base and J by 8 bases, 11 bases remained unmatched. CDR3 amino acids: CASSLYGLDRSDSPLHF. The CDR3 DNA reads TGTGCCAGCAGTTTATACGGGTTGGACAGGTCAGATTCACCCCTCCACTTT.

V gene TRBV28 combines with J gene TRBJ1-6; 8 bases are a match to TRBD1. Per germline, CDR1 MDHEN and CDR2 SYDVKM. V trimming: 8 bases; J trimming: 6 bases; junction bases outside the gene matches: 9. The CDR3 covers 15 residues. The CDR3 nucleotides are TGTGCCAGCGTCTTCCGGGACAGGACTAATTCACCCCTCCACTTT. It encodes CASVFRDRTNSPLHF.

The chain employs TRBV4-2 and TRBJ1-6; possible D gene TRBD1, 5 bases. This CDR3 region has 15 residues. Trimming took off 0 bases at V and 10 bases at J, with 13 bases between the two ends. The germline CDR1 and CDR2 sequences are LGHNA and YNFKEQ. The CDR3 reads CASSQDGTPGSPLHF. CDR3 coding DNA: TGTGCCAGCAGCCAAGATGGTACTCCAGGGTCACCCCTCCACTTT.

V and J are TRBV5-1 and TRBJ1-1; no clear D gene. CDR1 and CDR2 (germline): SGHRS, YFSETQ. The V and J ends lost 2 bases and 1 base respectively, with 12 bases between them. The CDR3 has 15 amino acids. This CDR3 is CASSFTAGSNTEAFF. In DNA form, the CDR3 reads TGCGCCAGCAGCTTCACAGCGGGTTCGAACACTGAAGCTTTCTTT.

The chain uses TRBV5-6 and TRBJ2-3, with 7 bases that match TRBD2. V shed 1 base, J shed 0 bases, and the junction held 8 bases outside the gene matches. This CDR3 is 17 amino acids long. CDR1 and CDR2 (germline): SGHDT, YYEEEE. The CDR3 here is CASSLRPSGYSTDTQYF. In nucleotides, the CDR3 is TGTGCCAGCAGCTTGAGGCCTAGCGGTTATAGCACAGATACGCAGTATTTT.

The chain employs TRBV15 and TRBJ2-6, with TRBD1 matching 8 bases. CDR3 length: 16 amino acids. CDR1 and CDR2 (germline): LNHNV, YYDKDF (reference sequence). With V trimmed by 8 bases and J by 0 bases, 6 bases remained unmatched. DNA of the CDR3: TGTGCCACCGGACAGGGTTGGGGCTCTGGGGCCAACGTCCTGACTTTC. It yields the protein CATGQGWGSGANVLTF. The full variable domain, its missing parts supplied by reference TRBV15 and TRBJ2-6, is DAMVIQNPRYQVTQFGKPVTLSCSQTLNHNVMYWYQQKSSQAPKLLFHYYDKDFNNEADTPDNFQSRRPNTSFCFLDIRSPGLGDTAMYLCATGQGWGSGANVLTFGAGSRLTVL.

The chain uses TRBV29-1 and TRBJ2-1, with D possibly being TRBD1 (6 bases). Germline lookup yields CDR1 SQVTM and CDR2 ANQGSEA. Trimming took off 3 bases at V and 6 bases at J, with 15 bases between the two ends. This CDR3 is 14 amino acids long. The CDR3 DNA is TGCAGCGTTGACTTCCTAGAAGGGGGCAATGAGCAGTTCTTC. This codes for CSVDFLEGGNEQFF.

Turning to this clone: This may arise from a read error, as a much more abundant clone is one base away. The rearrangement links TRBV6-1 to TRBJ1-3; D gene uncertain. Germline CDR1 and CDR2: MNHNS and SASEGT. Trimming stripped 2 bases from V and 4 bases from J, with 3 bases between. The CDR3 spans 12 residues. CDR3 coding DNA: TGTGCCAGCAGTGAACAGGGAAACACCATATATTTT. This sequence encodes CASSEQGNTIYF.

CDR3 protein: CAIVQGYFGTDTQYF. CDR3 sequence (DNA): TGTGCCATCGTTCAGGGTTATTTCGGCACAGATACGCAGTATTTT. The rearrangement joins TRBV6-5 to TRBJ2-3, with D possibly TRBD1 on 5 matching bases. This CDR3 has 15 residues. The ends were cut back, 10 bases at V and 1 base at J, with 18 bases in the middle. Germline-derived CDR1 and CDR2 are MNHEY and SVGAGI.